Following are 2 T cell receptor beta chains from one sample sequenced in a study of blood T cell repertoires in COVID-19. Assay: immunoSEQ multiplex PCR; the TCRdb copy retains only in-frame clones and omits some. This table holds over 130,000 clones, about 86% found once. Sequences were obtained from peripheral blood. The origin of the receptors is a man aged 70 or older with acute or convalescent COVID-19.

This sequence joins TRBV14 and TRBJ2-3; 16 bases fit TRBD2. V was clipped by 4 bases and J by 5 bases; unmatched bases: 6. The CDR3 consists of 17 residues. Germline CDR1 reads SGHDN; CDR2 reads FVKESK. The CDR3 here is CASSPRGLAGGGDTQYF. The CDR3, as DNA: TGTGCCAGCAGCCCGCGGGGACTAGCGGGAGGGGGAGATACGCAGTATTTT.

The chain employs TRBV9 and TRBJ2-7; D is possibly TRBD1 (6 bases). CDR1 is SGDLS, CDR2 YYNGEE, per germline. The CDR3 totals 14 residues. Trimming removed 0 bases at V and 7 bases at J, with 14 bases between. This CDR3 reads CASSVGDMRVEQYF. The CDR3 bases are TGTGCCAGCAGCGTAGGGGACATGCGAGTGGAGCAGTACTTC.